The clone carrying this T cell receptor (beta chain) has ten or more counts. As yet, its antigen is unknown. This sample is part of a study of T cells in Graves' hyperthyroidism and ophthalmopathy. Study-wide results and limits: Ophthalmopathy prediction by the model preceded onset by a median about 6 months. Clonotypes that were expanded in thyroid above 0.001 mostly appeared in blood too.

Criteria for exclusion of patients were uncontrolled infection, other autoimmune disease, pregnancy or lactation. The diagnoses drew upon clinical symptoms, serum thyroxine and TRAb, thyroid ultrasound and orbital computed tomography. RNA transcripts gave rise to amplified TCR beta CDR3 regions. The HTBI primer set drove a first-round RT-PCR of the TCR CDR3. Each CDR3 protein gets one entry after TCRdb re-called the multiplex PCR reads with MiXCR. Among roughly 49,000 distinct CDR3 sequences, roughly 50% were seen once, and the ten largest hold roughly 30%. V was pared by 3 bases and J by 10 bases, with 18 bases between. CDR1 is MNHNS, CDR2 SASEGT, per germline. This CDR3 contains 14 residues.

The rearrangement links TRBV6-1 to TRBJ1-2; D is possibly TRBD1 (5 bases). The receptor's source is a man between 18 and 35 years old with Graves' hyperthyroidism. The specimen was peripheral blood or thyroid tissue (not recorded which). The CDR3 spells CASSDLRGGRDYTF. The CDR3 DNA sequence: TGTGCCAGCAGTGACCTTCGCGGGGGACGTGACTACACCTTC.